This T cell receptor beta chain was captured by sequencing in a study of T cells in Graves' hyperthyroidism and ophthalmopathy. Trimming stripped 4 bases from V and 3 bases from J, with 16 bases between. CDR3 length: 15 amino acids. Germline values: CDR1 ENHRY, CDR2 SYGVKD. Only a few counts were recorded for this clonotype. Template material for amplifying TCR beta CDR3 regions consisted of RNA transcripts. A first-round RT-PCR of the TCR CDR3 used the HTBI primer set. TCRdb re-called the multiplex PCR reads through MiXCR, storing one row per CDR3 protein. The sample includes approximately 300,000 distinct CDR3 sequences, roughly 19% seen only once; the top ten take approximately 37%.

The receptor's source is a middle-aged man with Graves' ophthalmopathy. The chain joins TRBV10-3 to TRBJ2-7; TRBD1 or TRBD2 may be the D gene (7 bases each). Sequenced sample: blood. CDR3 sequence (DNA): TGTGCCATCAGTGCGGTCGACAGGGACTACTACGAGCAGTACTTC. Protein product: CAISAVDRDYYEQYF.